This T cell receptor (beta chain) was captured in a study of T-cell memory formation after mild COVID-19. Study-wide background: TCR clustering was largely donor specific. Study-wide results and limits: Pre-infection memory carried some responding clones, suggesting that cross-reactive memory joined. Second-wave clones peaking on day 37 lacked confirmed SARS-CoV-2 specificity. Researchers report contracting CD4+ clones mostly in CM and EM, with CD8+ clones in EMRA.

V dropped 6 bases and J dropped 4 bases, with 19 bases sitting between them. Germline CDR1 reads SGHRS; CDR2 reads YFSETQ. The CDR3 has 15 amino acids. TCRdb redid the calling of the 5' RACE reads with MiXCR, one entry per CDR3 protein. The sample contains over 400,000 distinct CDR3 sequences, less than 25% of which appear only once. Concerning this clonotype: Its antigen remains unknown.

The genes are TRBV5-1 and TRBJ1-1, with TRBD1 as a possible D gene (6 bases). The sequencing sample was made of PBMCs or a T cell subset sorted from them (not recorded which). The clonotype comes from an adult woman who had mild COVID-19 (a few samples of this study predate the infection). Cell type and time point are not known. The CDR3: CASTAGGGTTTEAFF. For the CDR3, the DNA is TGCGCCAGCACCGCCGGAGGGGGGACGACCACTGAAGCTTTCTTT.